The 20 T cell receptor beta chains reported below all come from one sample, sequenced in a study of T cell repertoires in cytomegalovirus infection. TCRdb reprocessed the reads via MiXCR and lists one record per CDR3 protein. Of 310,000 or so distinct CDR3 sequences listed, roughly 16% were seen once; the top ten hold approximately 12%. Specimen: PBMCs. The receptors shown here come from a human donor in good health (CMV status not recorded). Some clones in this sample may be carry-over from other donors' samples.

This clonotype was detected a few times. This sequence joins TRBV4-3 and TRBJ1-5; D is uncertain. Germline CDR1 is LGHNA and CDR2 is YSLEER. The CDR3 extends over 13 amino acids. Trimming removed 0 bases at V and 11 bases at J, with 11 bases between. CDR3 in DNA: TGCGCCAGCAGCCAAGATTCCAGCTCGTCCCAGCATTTT. It specifies CASSQDSSSSQHF.

This clonotype was counted at least ten times. The gene calls are TRBV7-8 and TRBJ2-1; D is unclear. The CDR3 has 13 amino acids. Germline assignment: CDR1 SGHVS and CDR2 FQNEAQ. V was clipped by 4 bases and J by 10 bases, with 14 bases between them. CDR3 sequence reads: CASSSREKAEQFF. The DNA of the CDR3 is TGTGCCAGCAGCTCCCGAGAGAAGGCCGAGCAGTTCTTC.

This clonotype was observed at least ten times. The rearrangement uses TRBV12-3 or TRBV12-4 and TRBJ1-4; D is ambiguous. The CDR3 is made up of 14 amino acids. V lost 3 bases and J lost 2, with 7 bases in between. CDR3 in amino acids: CASSFVGTNEKLFF. CDR3 nucleotide sequence: TGTGCCAGCAGTTTCGTGGGCACTAATGAAAAACTGTTTTTT.

The gene calls are TRBV5-5 and TRBJ1-2; D is unclear. Looked up from germline, CDR1 is SGHKS and CDR2 is YYEKEE (reference sequence). The CDR3 spans 13 residues. With 4 bases removed from V and 4 bases from J, the gap between germline ends came to 11 bases. CDR3 region: CASSEDGRYGYTF. The DNA for the CDR3 is TGTGCCAGCAGCGAGGACGGACGCTATGGCTACACCTTC.

Ten or more counts support this clonotype. The V and J genes are TRBV7-9 and TRBJ1-6; D is ambiguous. Trimming removed 5 bases at V and 4 bases at J, with 9 bases between. This CDR3 has 14 amino acids. Germline CDR1 reads SEHNR; CDR2 reads FQNEAQ (reference sequence). The CDR3 nucleotides read TGTGCCAGCAGCGAAGGAGGTTATAATTCACCCCTCCACTTT. Residues: CASSEGGYNSPLHF.

This clonotype appeared many times. V usage is TRBV25-1 and J usage is TRBJ2-6; D is undetermined. The germline V gene has CDR1 MGHDK and CDR2 SYGVNS. Trimming left V 6 bases short and J 3 bases short, with 12 bases between. This CDR3 has 15 amino acids. The CDR3: CASSPSRYGANVLTF. The CDR3 nucleotides are TGTGCCAGCAGCCCATCTCGATATGGGGCCAACGTCCTGACTTTC.

This clonotype was seen ten or more times. The CDR3 DNA sequence: TGTGCCAGCAGCTTAGTCAGGTTCGGAGAAAAACTGTTTTTT. Its protein product is CASSLVRFGEKLFF. V gene TRBV7-8 combines with J gene TRBJ1-4; the D is unclear. CDR3 length: 14 residues. The germline V gene has CDR1 SGHVS and CDR2 FQNEAQ. V lost 1 base and J 8 bases, leaving 11 bases between the germline ends.

A few counts support this clonotype. The chain combines TRBV5-4 with TRBJ1-1, with D hard to call. The germline gives CDR1 SGHNT, CDR2 YYREEE (reference sequence). This CDR3 region has 12 residues. The V gene lost 2 bases and the J gene lost 6 bases, with 8 bases spanning the gap. The DNA for the CDR3 is TGTGCCAGCAGCTTTGGAAGGGCTGAAGCTTTCTTT. Encoded protein: CASSFGRAEAFF.

This clonotype was observed at least ten times. The chain employs TRBV7-2 and TRBJ2-1, with 11 positions matching TRBD2. Germline V CDR1 and CDR2: SGHTA, FQGNSA. This CDR3 contains 14 residues. The junction had 4 bases not matched to a gene; V was cut back by 7 bases and J by 5 bases. CDR3 sequence reads: CASKTSGGNNEQFF. Written as DNA, the CDR3 is TGTGCCAGCAAAACTAGCGGGGGAAACAATGAGCAGTTCTTC.

This clonotype was detected ten times or more. The chain is built from TRBV7-3 and TRBJ2-6; no reliable D call. The V end lost 4 bases, the J end lost 0 bases, and 7 bases lay between the germline ends. Germline V gene data show CDR1 as SGHTA and CDR2 as FQGTGA. The CDR3 extends over 15 amino acids. The CDR3: CASSYGNSGANVLTF. CDR3 DNA sequence: TGTGCCAGCAGCTACGGAAACTCTGGGGCCAACGTCCTGACTTTC. Together with reference TRBV7-3 and TRBJ2-6, the CDR3 gives the full variable domain: GAGVSQTPSNKVTEKGKYVELRCDPISGHTALYWYRQSLGQGPEFLIYFQGTGAADDSGLPNDRFFAVRPEGSVSTLKIQRTERGDSAVYLCASSYGNSGANVLTFGAGSRLTVL.

V gene TRBV6-5 combines with J gene TRBJ1-2; 8 bases align to TRBD1. J gave up 5 bases and V 8 bases, and 7 bases lay outside the gene matches. The length of the CDR3 is 13 residues. CDR1 and CDR2 from the germline V gene are MNHEY and SVGAGI. The CDR3 nucleotides read TGTGCCAGCGGCGGGACAGGATATTATGGCTACACCTTC. Amino acids: CASGGTGYYGYTF.

V and J are TRBV28 and TRBJ1-5, with D uncertain. CDR1 MDHEN and CDR2 SYDVKM come from the germline V gene. V was shortened by 3 bases and J by 5 bases, with 14 bases between the two germline ends. There are 15 residues in the CDR3. The CDR3 loop is CASSFEWRLYQPQHF. DNA for the CDR3: TGTGCCAGCAGTTTTGAGTGGCGATTGTATCAGCCCCAGCATTTT.

This clonotype was counted between two and nine times. The chain couples TRBV7-3 to TRBJ2-1; tentative D call: TRBD2 (5 bases). Trimming pared 2 bases from V and 9 bases from J, leaving 14 bases between. The length of the CDR3 is 14 residues. The germline gives CDR1 SGHTA, CDR2 FQGTGA. DNA of the CDR3: TGTGCCAGCAGCTTATTGATGGCGGGTGGTGAGCAGTTCTTC. It codes for CASSLLMAGGEQFF.

This clonotype was detected a few times. The V and J genes are TRBV9 and TRBJ1-1; the D gene is possibly TRBD1 (6 bases). V was clipped by 3 bases and J by 1 base, with 13 bases between them. This CDR3 contains 15 residues. Per the germline V gene, CDR1 is SGDLS and CDR2 is YYNGEE. The CDR3 bases are TGTGCCAGCAGCGCTACGACAGGAGGGAACACTGAAGCTTTCTTT. Residues: CASSATTGGNTEAFF.

This clonotype was counted between two and nine times. The chain links TRBV12-3 or TRBV12-4 to TRBJ2-7; the match to TRBD1 covers 10 bases. Trimming cost V 3 bases and J 2 bases; bases outside gene matches: 19. The CDR3 loop spans 20 amino acids. DNA for the CDR3: TGTGCCAGCAGTTTTTGGTTGGTTCCCCCGGACAGGGGGTCTACCTACGAGCAGTACTTC. This codes for CASSFWLVPPDRGSTYEQYF.

In its sample, this clonotype was seen many times. This sequence joins TRBV20-1 and TRBJ1-3; D is undetermined. The CDR3 is made up of 14 amino acids. V was clipped by 3 bases and J by 1 base, with 10 bases between them. CDR1 and CDR2 from the germline V gene are DFQATT and SNEGSKA (reference sequence). The CDR3 region has the DNA TGCAGTGCTAGTGGTCGGGGATCTGGAAACACCATATATTTT. Protein sequence: CSASGRGSGNTIYF.

The chain carries TRBV28 and TRBJ2-1, with TRBD1 identical over 9 bases. CDR1 is MDHEN and CDR2 is SYDVKM in the germline V gene. The CDR3 consists of 15 residues. Trimming cost V 5 bases and J 4 bases; bases outside gene matches: 6. The CDR3: CASSNTGGKYNEQFF. CDR3 coding DNA: TGTGCCAGCAGTAACACAGGGGGCAAATACAATGAGCAGTTCTTC.

The table lists this clonotype with a few counts. The chain is built from TRBV4-2 and TRBJ1-5; no firm D call. Deletions cut 3 bases from V and 0 bases from J, with 6 bases between. CDR3 size: 14 residues. CDR1 LGHNA and CDR2 YNFKEQ come from the germline V gene. The CDR3 reads CASSQENSNQPQHF. CDR3 nucleotides: TGTGCCAGCAGCCAGGAGAATAGCAATCAGCCCCAGCATTTT.

The table lists this clonotype with a count of one. One end of the junction is discordant with germline, which a read error may explain. The rearrangement links TRBV5-1 to TRBJ2-6; a weak D match, TRBD2 (6 bases). CDR1 SGHRS and CDR2 YFSETQ come from the germline V gene. CDR3 size: 15 residues. In nucleotides, the CDR3 is TGCGCCAACAGCTTGGGAGGTACTGGGGCCAACGTCCTGACTTTC. Protein sequence: CANSLGGTGANVLTF.

This clonotype was seen more than once but under ten times. One end of the junction does not line up with germline, which may come from a read error. V and J are TRBV7-2 and TRBJ2-1, with 7 bases identical to TRBD2. The germline V gene encodes CDR1 SGHTA and CDR2 FQGNSA. The CDR3 covers 14 residues. The CDR3 nucleotides are TGTGCCAGCAGCCTCGGGACTACCTACGATGAGCAGTTCTTC. Translating gives CASSLGTTYDEQFF.